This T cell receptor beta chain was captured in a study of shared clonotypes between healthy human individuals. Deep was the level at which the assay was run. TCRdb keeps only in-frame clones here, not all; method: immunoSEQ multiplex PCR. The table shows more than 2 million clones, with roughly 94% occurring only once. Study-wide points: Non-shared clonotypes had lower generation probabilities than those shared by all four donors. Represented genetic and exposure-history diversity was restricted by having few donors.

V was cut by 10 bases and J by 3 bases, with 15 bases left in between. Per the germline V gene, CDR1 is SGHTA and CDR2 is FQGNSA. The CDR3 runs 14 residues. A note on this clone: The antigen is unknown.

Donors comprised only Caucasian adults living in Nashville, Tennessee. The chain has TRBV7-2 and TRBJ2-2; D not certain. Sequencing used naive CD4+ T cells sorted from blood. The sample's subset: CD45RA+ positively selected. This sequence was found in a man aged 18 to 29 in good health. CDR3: CANRKETDTGELFF. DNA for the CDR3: TGTGCCAACCGAAAGGAGACGGACACCGGGGAGCTGTTTTTT.